The entry below gives a single T cell receptor (beta chain) sequence along with its context. Its cognate antigen is unknown. With 5 bases removed from V and 3 bases from J, the gap between germline ends came to 14 bases. There are 15 residues in the CDR3. CDR1 and CDR2 from the germline V gene are SEHNR and FQNEAQ (reference sequence). The sample originates from a study of vaccination and CD4 T cells after COVID-19. Cultured CD4+ T cells had their DNA profiled by the Oncomine TCR Beta short-read assay. TCRdb redid the calling of the PCR reads with MiXCR, one entry per CDR3 protein. Of fewer than 10,000 distinct CDR3 sequences in the sample, roughly 44% were seen once. Indicated treatment: roughly 11-day PBMC culture with coronavirus spike peptide pools or control peptides (ViraFEST assay). Under the ViraFEST approach, antigen-specific T cells were expanded with peptide pools and TCRs subsequently sequenced.

J is TRBJ1-5 and V is TRBV7-9, with TRBD1 as a possible D gene (6 bases). Sequencing used CD4+ T cells from blood, cultured in vitro. The receptor's source is a human donor who had recovered from COVID-19. The CDR3 region is CASSKPGVNNQPQHF. CDR3 DNA: TGTGCCAGCAGCAAACCAGGGGTGAACAATCAGCCCCAGCATTTT.